This T cell receptor (beta chain) was retrieved from a study of T-cell reconstitution after alpha-beta-depleted transplantation in children. Study observations and caveats: Some patients' high day-60 TCRbeta diversity was attributed to recipient cells surviving conditioning. Alpha-beta T cells present about two months after transplant were reported to originate from several hundred expanded graft clones.

This clonotype was observed many times. As yet, its antigen is unknown. CDR1 is MNHEY, CDR2 SVGEGT, per germline. The V and J ends lost 2 bases and 1 base, in that order; junction bases with no gene match: 2. This CDR3 has 15 residues. Unique molecular identifiers were incorporated into the prepared TCRbeta library. TCRdb passed the PCR reads through MiXCR, listing each CDR3 protein once. The sample has roughly 30,000 distinct CDR3 sequences, 6% to 8.5% seen once. The rearrangement links TRBV6-2 or TRBV6-3 to TRBJ2-5; 9 positions agree with TRBD1. The source material was peripheral blood, sampled 60 days after TCRalphabeta/CD19-depleted stem cell transplant. The clonotype comes from a child younger than two who had a stem cell transplant for acute myeloid leukemia, so the T cells may come from the graft donor. Here the CDR3 reads CASSYPGQGQETQYF. CDR3 nucleotides: TGTGCCAGCAGTTACCCGGGACAGGGCCAAGAGACCCAGTACTTC.